A single sample gave rise to the 30 T cell receptor beta chains below, sequenced in a study. Using its own MiXCR run on the 5' RACE reads, TCRdb lists one record per CDR3 protein. This table holds about 32,000 distinct CDR3 sequences, approximately 25% found once. Sequencing was carried out using memory CD4+ T cells sorted from blood. Subset defined: memory CD4+ T cells, CD4+CD45RO+CD25-. The receptors originated from a female donor with breast cancer.

This chain joins TRBV9 and TRBJ2-1; perhaps TRBD1 as D (7 bases). Germline lookup yields CDR1 SGDLS and CDR2 YYNGEE. Deletions cut 3 bases from V and 9 bases from J, with 19 bases between. The CDR3 runs to 15 residues. The CDR3 loop is CASSAPDRAEGEQFF. The CDR3 DNA is TGTGCCAGCAGCGCCCCTGACAGGGCGGAGGGTGAGCAGTTCTTC.

This sequence joins TRBV20-1 and TRBJ2-7; 13 bases are shared with TRBD2. The V segment lost 3 bases and the J segment 1 base; nucleotides outside the gene matches: 15. Germline V gene data show CDR1 as DFQATT and CDR2 as SNEGSKA (reference sequence). The CDR3 has 19 residues. The CDR3 region has the DNA TGCAGTGCTAGGGGACTAGCGGGGACTAATCAGGGACGGTCCTACGAGCAGTACTTC. Translating it yields CSARGLAGTNQGRSYEQYF.

With respect to this clonotype: Being one base from a much bigger clone, this may be a read error. The CDR3 DNA reads TGCAGTGCTAGGATGAGCTCCTACGAGCAGTACTTC. Encoded protein: CSARMSSYEQYF. The genes are TRBV20-1 and TRBJ2-7; the D is unclear. The CDR3 loop spans 12 amino acids. The ends were cut back, 3 bases at V and 0 bases at J, with 6 bases in the middle. Per the germline V gene, CDR1 is DFQATT and CDR2 is SNEGSKA (reference sequence).

V and J are TRBV18 and TRBJ2-5; D perhaps matches TRBD2 (6 bases). The CDR3 length is 17 residues. Germline V gene lookup returns CDR1 KGHSH and CDR2 LQKENI. The germline V and J ends were trimmed by 6 bases and 5 bases, with 25 bases remaining between them. CDR3 sequence reads: CASSYPIAAPYGETQYF. Written as DNA, the CDR3 is TGTGCCAGCTCTTACCCGATAGCGGCTCCTTACGGGGAGACCCAGTACTTC.

The chain employs TRBV9 and TRBJ1-1; D unresolved. CDR3 size: 12 residues. Trimming pared 3 bases from V and 3 bases from J, leaving 6 bases between. The germline CDR1 and CDR2 sequences are SGDLS and YYNGEE. The CDR3 reads CASSGPHTEAFF. The CDR3 coding sequence is TGTGCCAGCAGCGGTCCCCACACTGAAGCTTTCTTT.

The V and J genes are TRBV27 and TRBJ2-3; 7 nucleotides line up with TRBD2. Trimming removed 10 bases from V and 5 bases from J; junction bases left unmatched: 3. CDR1 is MNHEY and CDR2 is SMNVEV in the germline V gene (reference sequence). The CDR3 is made up of 11 amino acids. The CDR3: CATLAVDTQYF. CDR3 DNA: TGTGCCACGCTAGCGGTAGATACGCAGTATTTT.

Only a few counts were recorded for this clonotype. This rearrangement joins TRBV24-1 to TRBJ2-3, with 10 nucleotides matching TRBD2. J lost 3 bases, V lost 4 bases, and 0 bases had no gene match. The CDR3 is 14 amino acids. In germline, CDR1 is KGHDR, CDR2 SFDVKD. The CDR3 coding sequence is TGTGCCACCAGTGAACTAGCGGGGACAGATACGCAGTATTTT. As protein: CATSELAGTDTQYF.

The table lists this clonotype with a few counts. This chain links TRBV4-3 with TRBJ2-2; 7 bases map to TRBD2. The CDR3 length is 17 residues. J gave up 6 bases and V 0 bases, and 10 bases lay outside the gene matches. Germline loops: CDR1 LGHNA, CDR2 YSLEER. CDR3 loop: CASSQELQSGASGELFF. Written as DNA, the CDR3 is TGCGCCAGCAGCCAAGAGCTACAGAGCGGGGCGTCCGGGGAGCTGTTTTTT.

This clonotype was observed a handful of times. The chain couples TRBV9 to TRBJ2-3; TRBD1 aligns across 11 bases. CDR3 length: 14 amino acids. Per germline, CDR1 SGDLS and CDR2 YYNGEE. The V segment lost 7 bases and the J segment 6 bases; nucleotides outside the gene matches: 7. Here the CDR3 DNA reads TGTGCCAGCGGGACAGGGGGAGGGCCGGATACGCAGTATTTT. It codes for CASGTGGGPDTQYF.

This clonotype counts as medium-sized. The rearrangement links TRBV4-1 to TRBJ1-1, with D unclear. CDR3 length: 14 residues. Per germline, CDR1 MGHRA and CDR2 YSYEKL. V was trimmed by 5 bases and J by 3 bases, leaving 13 bases between them. The CDR3 DNA reads TGCGCCAGCAGCTCAGGTCCCACCGACACTGAAGCTTTCTTT. Its translation is CASSSGPTDTEAFF.

There are a few counts of this clonotype. V gene TRBV28 combines with J gene TRBJ1-1; unclear D gene. Deletions cut 1 base from V and 1 base from J, with 4 bases between. The CDR3 contains 13 residues. From germline, CDR1 is MDHEN and CDR2 SYDVKM. CDR3 in amino acids: CASSLLGNTEAFF. As DNA, the CDR3 is TGTGCCAGCAGTTTATTAGGGAACACTGAAGCTTTCTTT.

This clonotype has a count of ten or more. The rearrangement joins TRBV28 to TRBJ2-5; 7 bases are a match to TRBD2. V dropped 6 bases and J dropped 5; count of bases not matched to a gene: 12. The CDR3 is 15 amino acids. Germline assignment: CDR1 MDHEN and CDR2 SYDVKM. DNA of the CDR3: TGTGCCAGCAGCCGAACGGGTCTAGCGGTTGAGACCCAGTACTTC. The encoded protein is CASSRTGLAVETQYF.

This clonotype showed up many times. The CDR3 reads CASSTGGRTGELFF. The CDR3 DNA reads as TGTGCCAGCAGCACAGGGGGTCGGACCGGGGAGCTGTTTTTT. The chain links TRBV6-5 to TRBJ2-2, with 8 bases fitting TRBD1. The CDR3 totals 14 residues. V shed 6 bases and J 5 bases; nucleotides not matched to a gene: 5. Germline CDR1 MNHEY, CDR2 SVGAGI.

A note on this clonotype: This may stem from a read error, because a much larger clone lies one nucleotide away. The chain couples TRBV10-2 to TRBJ2-7; D is unresolved. Trimming stripped 2 bases from V and 3 bases from J, with 8 bases between. The CDR3 has 13 residues. Germline V gives CDR1 WSHSY, CDR2 SAAADI. The CDR3 protein is CASSEVKDYEQYF. CDR3 coding DNA: TGCGCCAGCAGTGAGGTGAAGGACTACGAGCAGTACTTC.

J is TRBJ1-4 and V is TRBV7-8; D call uncertain. This CDR3 is 14 amino acids long. Germline CDR1 reads SGHVS; CDR2 reads FQNEAQ. V dropped 6 bases and J dropped 3 bases, with 11 bases sitting between them. CDR3 region: CASSFRPPNEKLFF. CDR3 nucleotide sequence: TGTGCCAGCAGTTTTAGGCCCCCTAATGAAAAACTGTTTTTT.

This clonotype is classed as medium-sized. The V and J genes are TRBV4-3 and TRBJ2-1, with D maybe TRBD2 (5 bases). The V gene lost 4 bases and the J gene lost 0 bases, with 10 bases spanning the gap. The length of the CDR3 is 15 residues. Germline loops: CDR1 LGHNA, CDR2 YSLEER. CDR3 in amino acids: CASSLSASSYNEQFF. As DNA, the CDR3 is TGCGCCAGCAGCCTTAGCGCCAGCTCCTACAATGAGCAGTTCTTC.

This clonotype was detected a few times. The chain combines TRBV6-2 or TRBV6-3 with TRBJ1-1; 7 bases line up with TRBD1. With 5 bases clipped from V and 4 bases from J, the junction kept 4 bases outside the gene matches. Germline loops: CDR1 MNHEY, CDR2 SVGEGT. This CDR3 contains 13 residues. The CDR3 nucleotides read TGTGCCAGCAGTGACCAGGGGGGCACTGAAGCTTTCTTT. It is translated as CASSDQGGTEAFF.

This clonotype occurred many times. The chain uses TRBV7-3 and TRBJ2-1; 14 bases line up with TRBD2. V shed 3 bases and J 8 bases; nucleotides not matched to a gene: 15. This CDR3 spans 19 amino acids. Germline CDR1 and CDR2: SGHTA and FQGTGA. CDR3 DNA: TGTGCCAGCAGCTTGAGATTAGGGACTAGCGGGGGACCACGGGATGAGCAGTTCTTC. Translated, it gives CASSLRLGTSGGPRDEQFF.

This clonotype was detected many times. The chain is built from TRBV4-1 and TRBJ2-7, with 7 bases matching TRBD1. CDR3 length equals 15 residues. With 0 bases clipped from V and 5 bases from J, the junction kept 7 bases outside the gene matches. Germline values: CDR1 MGHRA, CDR2 YSYEKL. The CDR3 sequence is CASSQESRGMDEQYF. In DNA form, the CDR3 reads TGCGCCAGCAGCCAAGAGTCCAGGGGGATGGACGAGCAGTACTTC.

This clonotype was observed a handful of times. V and J are TRBV20-1 and TRBJ2-7, with a weak D call TRBD2 (6 bases). CDR1 is DFQATT and CDR2 is SNEGSKA in the germline V gene (reference sequence). CDR3 length: 13 residues. Deletions cut 0 bases from V and 0 bases from J, with 6 bases between. CDR3 residues: CSARERGSYEQYF. CDR3 nucleotide sequence: TGCAGTGCTAGAGAGCGGGGCTCCTACGAGCAGTACTTC.

The V call is TRBV29-1, the J call TRBJ2-5, with D tentatively TRBD1 or TRBD2 (5 bases each). CDR1 is SQVTM, CDR2 ANQGSEA, per germline. The CDR3 sequence is 14 residues long. V was cut by 6 bases and J by 4 bases, with 18 bases left in between. In DNA, the CDR3 is TGCAGCGTCCTTACGGGGCTTGCCCCAGAGACCCAGTACTTC. Amino acid sequence: CSVLTGLAPETQYF.

This clonotype is labeled medium-sized. The rearrangement links TRBV6-2 or TRBV6-3 to TRBJ2-1, with TRBD2 identical over 11 bases. With V trimmed by 6 bases and J by 14 bases, 3 bases remained unmatched. This CDR3 region has 11 residues. Germline values: CDR1 MNHEY, CDR2 SVGEGT. The CDR3 protein is CASRLGLAEFF. CDR3 in DNA: TGTGCCAGCAGGCTGGGACTAGCGGAGTTCTTC.

The chain has TRBV24-1 and TRBJ2-5, with D perhaps TRBD1 or TRBD2 (5 bases each). Germline loops: CDR1 KGHDR, CDR2 SFDVKD. CDR3 length: 14 residues. The ends were cut back, 3 bases at V and 4 bases at J, with 11 bases in the middle. In DNA form, the CDR3 reads TGTGCCACCAGTGATGGCGGTGGGGGAGAGACCCAGTACTTC. Encoded protein: CATSDGGGGETQYF.

As for this clonotype: The junction departs from the called germline gene at one end, perhaps through a read error. CDR3 bases: TGTACCAGCAGACCACGACTAGCGGATGATGAGCAGTTCTTC. Translation gives CTSRPRLADDEQFF. V and J are TRBV6-5 and TRBJ2-1, with TRBD2 matching 9 bases. Germline CDR1 is MNHEY and CDR2 is SVGAGI. CDR3 length: 14 residues.

The chain has TRBV2 and TRBJ2-3, with D tentatively TRBD2 (6 bases). There are 14 residues in the CDR3. V lost 7 bases to trimming and J lost 2 bases, with 13 bases between them. Looked up from germline, CDR1 is SNHLY and CDR2 is FYNNEI. In DNA, the CDR3 is TGTGCCAGCATACGGGAGCCCCTCACAGATACGCAGTATTTT. Protein sequence: CASIREPLTDTQYF.

This sequence joins TRBV15 and TRBJ2-2, with D uncertain. The V end lost 5 bases, the J end lost 4 bases, and 8 bases lay between the germline ends. Per germline, CDR1 LNHNV and CDR2 YYDKDF (reference sequence). CDR3 length: 13 residues. For the CDR3, the DNA is TGTGCCACCAGCGAGAGTCTCACCGGGGAGCTGTTTTTT. The encoded protein is CATSESLTGELFF.

Of note for this clonotype: This may stem from a read error, because a much larger clone lies one nucleotide away. The genes are TRBV7-9 and TRBJ2-7, with 7 nucleotides matching TRBD1. This CDR3 is 13 amino acids long. The germline V gene encodes CDR1 SEHNR and CDR2 FQNEAQ (reference sequence). The CDR3 nucleotides are TGTACCAGCAGCTTCGGGACAGCGTACGAGCAGTACTTC. It encodes CTSSFGTAYEQYF.

The DNA of the CDR3 is TGTGCCAGCAGCTGGACAGGGAGCAATCAGCCCCAGCATTTT. Its protein product is CASSWTGSNQPQHF. The chain couples TRBV5-6 to TRBJ1-5, with 8 bases matching TRBD1. CDR1 SGHDT and CDR2 YYEEEE come from the germline V gene. The CDR3 totals 14 residues. V was pared by 3 bases and J by 1 base, with 0 bases of the junction left unmatched.

This clonotype occurred many times. This sequence joins TRBV9 and TRBJ2-7; TRBD1 aligns across 7 bases. The CDR3 totals 16 residues. Germline V CDR1 and CDR2: SGDLS, YYNGEE. V was clipped by 4 bases and J by 6 bases; unmatched bases: 16. CDR3 region: CASSPTSGQPLPEQYF. DNA of the CDR3: TGTGCCAGCAGCCCCACTTCGGGACAGCCCCTACCCGAGCAGTACTTC. Full variable domain (missing parts from reference TRBV9 and TRBJ2-7): DSGVTQTPKHLITATGQRVTLRCSPRSGDLSVYWYQQSLDQGLQFLIQYYNGEERAKGNILERFSAQQFPDLHSELNLSSLELGDSALYFCASSPTSGQPLPEQYFGPGTRLTVT.

The gene calls are TRBV7-3 and TRBJ2-2; D unclear. V lost 4 bases and J lost 7, with 7 bases in between. Germline lookup yields CDR1 SGHTA and CDR2 FQGTGA. This CDR3 has 12 residues. CDR3 region: CASSSKGGELFF. The CDR3 nucleotides are TGTGCCAGCAGCTCGAAGGGCGGGGAGCTGTTTTTT. Based on the CDR3 plus reference TRBV7-3 and TRBJ2-2, the full variable domain is GAGVSQTPSNKVTEKGKYVELRCDPISGHTALYWYRQSLGQGPEFLIYFQGTGAADDSGLPNDRFFAVRPEGSVSTLKIQRTERGDSAVYLCASSSKGGELFFGEGSRLTVL.